This note documents a single T cell receptor beta chain sequence. Here immunoSEQ multiplex PCR was the method, and the copy in TCRdb shows in-frame clones only, minus some. The table has approximately 300,000 clones, roughly 85% seen once. Germline V CDR1 and CDR2: SGHTA, FQGNSA. V dropped 3 bases and J dropped 7 bases, with 19 bases sitting between them. This CDR3 has 16 amino acids. These data come from a study of blood T cell repertoires in COVID-19. Input material: PBMCs or T cells enriched from blood (not recorded which). This TCR was sampled from a woman in her thirties who had been exposed to COVID-19. J is TRBJ1-5 and V is TRBV7-2; perhaps TRBD1 as D (6 bases). This chain's CDR3 is CASSFGTRSAGQPQHF. The DNA for the CDR3 is TGTGCCAGCAGCTTCGGGACAAGATCTGCCGGACAGCCCCAGCATTTT. Based on the CDR3 plus reference TRBV7-2 and TRBJ1-5, the full variable domain is GAGVSQSPSNKVTEKGKDVELRCDPISGHTALYWYRQSLGQGLEFLIYFQGNSAPDKSGLPSDRFSAERTGGSVSTLTIQRTQQEDSAVYLCASSFGTRSAGQPQHFGDGTRLSIL.